Listed here are 13 T cell receptor beta chains from one sample, sequenced in a study of blood T cell repertoires in COVID-19. Sequencing was performed with immunoSEQ multiplex PCR; in TCRdb, only in-frame clones are kept and a portion is missing. The table has approximately 20,000 clones, about nine tenths seen once. Sequencing input: peripheral blood. These receptors were obtained from a human donor in a cohort sampled during active COVID-19.

The chain combines TRBV5-5 with TRBJ1-2; 9 nucleotides line up with TRBD1. CDR1 is SGHKS and CDR2 is YYEKEE in the germline V gene (reference sequence). V gave up 5 bases and J gave up 7 bases; unmatched junction bases: 12. This CDR3 spans 15 amino acids. CDR3: CASSQGWTGVSGYTF. In nucleotides, the CDR3 is TGTGCCAGCAGTCAAGGCTGGACAGGGGTATCTGGCTACACCTTC.

Only one count was recorded for this clone. J is TRBJ1-1 and V is TRBV12-3 or TRBV12-4, with 9 bases that match TRBD1. There are 12 residues in the CDR3. V dropped 4 bases and J dropped 10; count of bases not matched to a gene: 4. The DNA for the CDR3 is TGTGCCAGCAGTTCCTCGACAGGGGGAGCTTTCTTT. It encodes CASSSSTGGAFF.

V usage is TRBV10-1 and J usage is TRBJ2-7; 8 bases line up with TRBD2. This CDR3 has 15 amino acids. Per the germline V gene, CDR1 is WNHNN and CDR2 is SYGVQD (reference sequence). V lost 2 bases, J lost 2 bases, and 5 bases stayed unmatched. The DNA for the CDR3 is TGCGCCAGCAGTGAGACCCCGGGGGGGGCCTACGAGCAGTACTTC. Translation: CASSETPGGAYEQYF.

This chain links TRBV5-4 with TRBJ2-1; 8 bases match TRBD2. V was pared by 3 bases and J by 5 bases, with 4 bases of the junction left unmatched. CDR1 is SGHNT, CDR2 YYREEE, per germline (reference sequence). This CDR3 has 14 amino acids. DNA of the CDR3: TGTGCCAGCAGCTCTACTAGCGGCCACAATGAGCAGTTCTTC. It yields the protein CASSSTSGHNEQFF. Full variable domain (outside the CDR3, taken from reference TRBV5-4 and TRBJ2-1): ETGVTQSPTHLIKTRGQQVTLRCSSQSGHNTVSWYQQALGQGPQFIFQYYREEENGRGNFPPRFSGLQFPNYSSELNVNALELDDSALYLCASSSTSGHNEQFFGPGTRLTVL.

This chain links TRBV5-1 with TRBJ1-5, with D hard to call. This CDR3 spans 14 amino acids. Trimming removed 1 base from V and 3 bases from J, with 8 bases in between. Germline loops: CDR1 SGHRS, CDR2 YFSETQ. The CDR3 nucleotides read TGCGCCAGCAGCTTGTACAGAACCAATCAGCCCCAGCATTTT. Translating it yields CASSLYRTNQPQHF.

The V call is TRBV27, the J call TRBJ2-7, with D perhaps TRBD1 (5 bases). CDR3 size: 14 residues. Deletions cut 6 bases from V and 2 bases from J, with 14 bases between. Looked up from germline, CDR1 is MNHEY and CDR2 is SMNVEV (reference sequence). Written as DNA, the CDR3 is TGTGCCAGCAGATATATAGGGGCAGCCTACGAGCAGTACTTC. Encoded protein: CASRYIGAAYEQYF.

The CDR3 spells CASSPPPIWDSHTEAFF. The CDR3 DNA reads as TGTGCCAGCAGCCCCCCCCCTATCTGGGACAGCCACACTGAAGCTTTCTTT. The gene calls are TRBV5-5 and TRBJ1-1, with 7 bases lining up with TRBD1. The CDR3 covers 17 residues. J lost 3 bases, V lost 4 bases, and 15 bases had no gene match. Germline V gene sequence: CDR1 SGHKS, CDR2 YYEKEE (reference sequence).

J is TRBJ1-2 and V is TRBV28; 8 nucleotides align to TRBD1. With 7 bases clipped from V and 7 bases from J, the junction kept 8 bases outside the gene matches. This CDR3 spans 13 amino acids. Germline V gene lookup returns CDR1 MDHEN and CDR2 SYDVKM. The CDR3 here is CASTIVTGVGYTF. DNA for the CDR3: TGTGCCAGCACCATCGTGACAGGGGTTGGCTACACCTTC.

This chain joins TRBV20-1 and TRBJ1-1; D is unresolved. The CDR3 runs to 14 residues. V shed 3 bases and J shed 10 bases, with 21 bases lying between them. CDR1 and CDR2 from the germline V gene are DFQATT and SNEGSKA (reference sequence). Written as DNA, the CDR3 is TGCAGTGCTAGTCCCACTTTACAACGGGGTGGAGCTTTCTTT. Amino acids: CSASPTLQRGGAFF.

The table lists this clone with a count of one. The chain is built from TRBV18 and TRBJ1-1; 12 positions agree with TRBD1. Looked up from germline, CDR1 is KGHSH and CDR2 is LQKENI. This CDR3 region has 16 residues. After removal of 5 bases from V and 0 bases from J, the junction contained 4 bases not matched to a gene. This chain's CDR3 is CASSSGTGGLNTEAFF. CDR3 coding DNA: TGTGCCAGCTCATCCGGGACAGGGGGCTTGAACACTGAAGCTTTCTTT.

The chain has TRBV7-9 and TRBJ1-1; 8 bases match TRBD1. CDR1 is SEHNR, CDR2 FQNEAQ, per germline (reference sequence). This CDR3 region has 14 residues. Germline trimming cut 6 bases from V and 4 bases from J; bases unmatched to any gene: 7. CDR3 sequence (DNA): TGTGCCAGCAGGAAATCGACAGGGGCCACTGAAGCTTTCTTT. It yields the protein CASRKSTGATEAFF.

The chain links TRBV30 to TRBJ1-2; the D is unclear. Trimming cost V 5 bases and J 0 bases, with 13 bases left between them. This CDR3 has 14 residues. In germline, CDR1 is GTSNPN, CDR2 SVGIG (reference sequence). CDR3 sequence (DNA): TGTGCCTGGGCTAGGAGGAATCCTAACTATGGCTACACCTTC. Residues: CAWARRNPNYGYTF. Supplemented by reference TRBV30 and TRBJ1-2, the full variable domain reads SQTIHQWPATLVQPVGSPLSLECTVEGTSNPNLYWYRQAAGRGLQLLFYSVGIGQISSEVPQNLSASRPQDRQFILSSKKLLLSDSGFYLCAWARRNPNYGYTFGSGTRLTVV.

The chain is built from TRBV2 and TRBJ2-7; D is perhaps TRBD2 (6 bases). The CDR3 loop spans 16 amino acids. Trimming took off 3 bases at V and 2 bases at J, with 17 bases between the two ends. Germline V gene sequence: CDR1 SNHLY, CDR2 FYNNEI. The CDR3 DNA follows: TGTGCCAGCAGTGAGGTCGGGCGGGGCGACACCTACGAGCAGTACTTC. Its protein is CASSEVGRGDTYEQYF.